Below are 9 T cell receptor beta chains sequenced from a single sample in a study of blood T cell repertoires in COVID-19. Libraries were prepared by immunoSEQ multiplex PCR; TCRdb keeps only in-frame clonotypes and omits some of them. The sample records some 300,000 clones, over 75% being singletons. The sequenced sample consisted of PBMCs or T cells enriched from blood (not recorded which). Receptors were obtained from a woman in her thirties who had recovered from COVID-19.

The chain employs TRBV2 and TRBJ1-3, with D perhaps matching TRBD1 (6 bases). Germline CDR1 SNHLY, CDR2 FYNNEI. CDR3 size: 17 residues. Trimming left V 6 bases short and J 0 bases short, with 18 bases between. Here the CDR3 DNA reads TGTGCCAGCAGCGACAACAGGGCAAGGGCCTCTGGAAACACCATATATTTT. Protein product: CASSDNRARASGNTIYF.

The chain links TRBV3-1 (or the pseudogene TRBV3-2) to TRBJ1-2; D remains ambiguous. Germline-derived CDR1 and CDR2 are LGHDT and YNNKEL (reference sequence). This CDR3 comprises 13 residues. With 4 bases removed from V and 5 bases from J, the gap between germline ends came to 11 bases. CDR3 DNA: TGTGCCAGCAGCCCTTCACCTCAGTATGGCTACACCTTC. This gives the protein CASSPSPQYGYTF.

This clone has more than one count but fewer than ten. This sample also contains other DNA sequences that code for the same CDR3. CDR3 in DNA: TGTGCCAGCAGCCTGACAGGAAGGAACACTGAAGCTTTCTTT. It encodes CASSLTGRNTEAFF. The chain has TRBV5-6 and TRBJ1-1; D is possibly TRBD1 (6 bases). CDR3 length: 14 amino acids. Per germline, CDR1 SGHDT and CDR2 YYEEEE. The ends were cut back, 4 bases at V and 1 base at J, with 11 bases in the middle. The full variable domain, with the rest looked up from reference TRBV5-6 and TRBJ1-1, is DAGVTQSPTHLIKTRGQQVTLRCSPKSGHDTVSWYQQALGQGPQFIFQYYEEEERQRGNFPDRFSGHQFPNYSSELNVNALLLGDSALYLCASSLTGRNTEAFFGQGTRLTVV.

This chain connects TRBV7-3 to TRBJ1-2; the D gene is possibly TRBD1 (5 bases). Trimming took 2 bases from V and 4 from J, leaving 8 bases between them. The CDR3 contains 13 residues. Germline CDR1 is SGHTA and CDR2 is FQGTGA. The CDR3 is CASSLGTSYGYTF. The DNA of the CDR3 is TGTGCCAGCAGCTTAGGGACTAGCTATGGCTACACCTTC.

The V call is TRBV5-1, the J call TRBJ2-1, with 7 bases lining up with TRBD1. The CDR3 length is 15 residues. Germline assignment: CDR1 SGHRS and CDR2 YFSETQ. V dropped 3 bases and J dropped 0; count of bases not matched to a gene: 3. In DNA, the CDR3 is TGCGCCAGCAGCTCGGGACAGAGCTCCTACAATGAGCAGTTCTTC. It encodes CASSSGQSSYNEQFF.

V and J are TRBV6-6 and TRBJ1-4, with 11 bases aligning to TRBD1. The germline V gene has CDR1 MNHNY and CDR2 SVGAGI (reference sequence). CDR3 length: 17 amino acids. J lost 8 bases, V lost 5 bases, and 13 bases had no gene match. CDR3 sequence reads: CASSHPRTGGASEKLFF. DNA of the CDR3: TGTGCCAGCAGTCACCCCCGGACAGGGGGCGCATCAGAAAAACTGTTTTTT.

This clone was detected once. The chain recombines TRBV6-5 with TRBJ2-1; possibly TRBD1 for D (6 bases). The CDR3 is 15 amino acids. In germline, CDR1 is MNHEY, CDR2 SVGAGI. V shed 2 bases and J shed 4 bases, with 12 bases lying between them. CDR3 loop: CASSYQGHLYNEQFF. The CDR3, as DNA: TGTGCCAGCAGTTACCAGGGACACCTTTACAATGAGCAGTTCTTC.

The V gene is TRBV5-4, the J gene TRBJ1-2; D perhaps matches TRBD1 (5 bases). The V end lost 4 bases, the J end lost 0 bases, and 13 bases lay between the germline ends. The V gene's germline CDR1 is SGHNT and CDR2 YYREEE (reference sequence). The CDR3 sequence is 15 residues long. CDR3: CASSHPTAANYGYTF. CDR3 sequence (DNA): TGTGCCAGCAGCCACCCGACAGCAGCTAACTATGGCTACACCTTC.

Here the CDR3 DNA reads TGTGCCAGTAGTATTTCATCCGAGTGGCCTAGCGGGAGAGGCGAGTCCTACAATGAGCAGTTCTTC. It is translated as CASSISSEWPSGRGESYNEQFF. The chain employs TRBV19 and TRBJ2-1, with 10 positions matching TRBD2. The V gene's germline CDR1 is LNHDA and CDR2 SQIVND (reference sequence). The CDR3 is 22 amino acids. V dropped 3 bases and J dropped 1; count of bases not matched to a gene: 21.